This paragraph reports one T cell receptor (beta chain). The data were obtained in a study of cytomegalovirus exposure and HLA in healthy donors. The PCR was carried out with 60 Vbeta primers and 13 Jbeta primers. The data were produced by immunoSEQ multiplex PCR, yet TCRdb's version contains in-frame clones alone and is incomplete. In the table there are 180,000 or so clones, around 76% of which are singletons. CDR1 and CDR2 (germline): MNHNS, SASEGT. The V end lost 2 bases, the J end lost 7 bases, and 12 bases lay between the germline ends. The CDR3 contains 14 residues. This clonotype was obtained from a woman in her twenties or thirties in good health and CMV-seropositive. The chain links TRBV6-1 to TRBJ1-5; D gene unclear. Sequenced input: PBMCs. The CDR3 here is CASSENWQAQPQHF. The CDR3 DNA is TGTGCCAGCAGTGAAAATTGGCAGGCACAGCCCCAGCATTTT.